Each of the 16 T cell receptor beta chains below was sequenced from the same sample in a study of control samples from healthy donors and cancer patients. Assay: immunoSEQ multiplex PCR; the TCRdb copy retains only in-frame clones and omits some. The profile shows 200,000 or so clones, roughly 94% of them singletons. The sample taken for sequencing was blood. The source is a man over 45 in good health.

V and J are TRBV7-2 and TRBJ2-5; a weak D match, TRBD2 (6 bases). CDR1 SGHTA and CDR2 FQGNSA come from the germline V gene. This CDR3 comprises 16 residues. The germline V and J ends were trimmed by 0 bases and 2 bases, with 13 bases remaining between them. The CDR3 coding sequence is TGTGCCAGCAGCTTAGCGGTAGTCGGGGGTCAAGAGACCCAGTACTTC. It specifies CASSLAVVGGQETQYF.

The sample holds a few counts of this clone. At the DNA level, this CDR3 is encoded by other sequences in the same sample as well. The chain carries TRBV18 and TRBJ2-2; perhaps TRBD2 as D (6 bases). Germline loops: CDR1 KGHSH, CDR2 LQKENI. Trimming cost V 2 bases and J 5 bases, with 9 bases left between them. This CDR3 is 14 amino acids long. DNA of the CDR3: TGTGCCAGCTCACCAGCGGGGCGGACCGGGGAGCTGTTTTTT. Translating it yields CASSPAGRTGELFF.

The genes are TRBV28 and TRBJ1-5; D is uncertain. V lost 6 bases, J lost 6 bases, and 18 bases lay in between. Germline V gene lookup returns CDR1 MDHEN and CDR2 SYDVKM. The CDR3 extends over 15 amino acids. The CDR3 DNA reads as TGTGCCAGCAGCCTTCCCCAGGTACGGAGTCAGCCCCAGCATTTT. Its translation: CASSLPQVRSQPQHF.

In the case of this clone: Other DNA sequences in this specimen translate into the identical CDR3. V and J are TRBV5-1 and TRBJ1-2, with D perhaps matching TRBD1 (5 bases). Germline values: CDR1 SGHRS, CDR2 YFSETQ. V lost 0 bases, J lost 1 base, and 10 bases lay in between. The CDR3 has 15 residues. This CDR3 reads CASSLAGDSNYGYTF. As DNA, the CDR3 is TGCGCCAGCAGCTTGGCCGGCGACAGTAACTATGGCTACACCTTC.

This chain links TRBV28 with TRBJ2-7; tentatively, D is TRBD1 or TRBD2 (6 bases each). The CDR3 spans 16 residues. Looked up from germline, CDR1 is MDHEN and CDR2 is SYDVKM. V lost 4 bases and J 4 bases, leaving 20 bases between the germline ends. Here the CDR3 reads CASSSPGAGGIYEQYV. The CDR3 region has the DNA TGTGCCAGCAGTTCTCCGGGGGCCGGCGGGATTTACGAGCAGTACGTC.

The V gene is TRBV7-3, the J gene TRBJ2-6; D gene ambiguous. Per germline, CDR1 SGHTA and CDR2 FQGTGA. The CDR3 extends over 15 amino acids. The V and J ends lost 5 bases and 4 bases respectively, with 12 bases between them. The CDR3 reads CASSLNPRGANVLTF. The CDR3 DNA reads as TGTGCCAGCAGCCTTAACCCGAGGGGGGCCAACGTCCTGACTTTC.

V gene TRBV19 combines with J gene TRBJ1-1; D gene ambiguous. The CDR3 has 13 residues. V lost 0 bases and J lost 6, with 8 bases in between. The germline gives CDR1 LNHDA, CDR2 SQIVND (reference sequence). This CDR3 reads CASSIETGAEAFF. The CDR3 DNA sequence: TGTGCCAGTAGTATAGAAACCGGGGCTGAAGCTTTCTTT.

The V and J genes are TRBV9 and TRBJ2-7, with TRBD1 matching over 10 bases. CDR3 length: 14 amino acids. Germline assignment: CDR1 SGDLS and CDR2 YYNGEE. V lost 4 bases, J lost 2 bases, and 3 bases stayed unmatched. CDR3 coding DNA: TGTGCCAGCAGCCGGGACAGGGGAACCTACGAGCAGTACTTC. This translates into CASSRDRGTYEQYF.

The V and J genes are TRBV14 and TRBJ2-1, with unresolved D. Germline assignment: CDR1 SGHDN and CDR2 FVKESK. V shed 4 bases and J shed 0 bases, with 10 bases lying between them. There are 15 residues in the CDR3. CDR3 sequence (DNA): TGTGCCAGCAGCCCCACCACGAGCTCCTACAATGAGCAGTTCTTC. Amino acid sequence: CASSPTTSSYNEQFF.

This rearrangement joins TRBV7-9 to TRBJ1-2; D might be TRBD1 (6 bases). Germline V lookup: CDR1 SEHNR, CDR2 FQNEAQ (reference sequence). The CDR3 runs to 14 residues. Trimming left V 5 bases short and J 1 base short, with 11 bases between. The CDR3 sequence: CASSPQQGNYGYTF. The CDR3 bases are TGTGCCAGCAGCCCGCAACAGGGTAACTATGGCTACACCTTC.

The CDR3 loop is CASSLGGALNTEAFF. The DNA of the CDR3 is TGTGCCAGCAGCTTGGGAGGGGCACTGAACACTGAAGCTTTCTTT. This sequence joins TRBV7-9 and TRBJ1-1; tentatively, D is TRBD1 (5 bases). The germline CDR1 and CDR2 sequences are SEHNR and FQNEAQ (reference sequence). This CDR3 is built from 15 residues. Trimming took 3 bases from V and 0 from J, leaving 11 bases between them.

The V gene is TRBV5-5, the J gene TRBJ1-3, with D hard to call. Germline-derived CDR1 and CDR2 are SGHKS and YYEKEE (reference sequence). The CDR3 consists of 14 residues. Trimming pared 3 bases from V and 4 bases from J, leaving 11 bases between. The CDR3 region has the DNA TGTGCCAGCAGCTCCTGGGGATCCGGAAACACCATATATTTT. This codes for CASSSWGSGNTIYF.

The chain employs TRBV9 and TRBJ1-5; TRBD1 might be the D (5 bases). Germline CDR1 and CDR2: SGDLS and YYNGEE. V shed 4 bases and J shed 3 bases, with 8 bases lying between them. The CDR3 loop spans 13 amino acids. The CDR3 nucleotides are TGTGCCAGCAGCCAGGGTCCCAATCAGCCCCAGCATTTT. It translates to CASSQGPNQPQHF.

CDR3 nucleotide sequence: TGTGCCAGCTCACCACAGGGTCCAGGGTCTGGAAACACCATATATTTT. Translated, it gives CASSPQGPGSGNTIYF. The rearrangement links TRBV18 to TRBJ1-3; TRBD1 might be the D (5 bases). The CDR3 extends over 16 amino acids. With 1 base removed from V and 1 base from J, the gap between germline ends came to 11 bases. Looked up from germline, CDR1 is KGHSH and CDR2 is LQKENI.

The chain couples TRBV7-9 to TRBJ1-1, with a weak D call TRBD1 (5 bases). CDR1 SEHNR and CDR2 FQNEAQ come from the germline V gene (reference sequence). This CDR3 contains 11 residues. V lost 7 bases and J 7 bases, leaving 10 bases between the germline ends. CDR3 residues: CASIQGGEAFF. Written as DNA, the CDR3 is TGTGCCAGCATCCAGGGTGGTGAAGCTTTCTTT.

This clone was observed a few times. This chain uses TRBV28 with TRBJ1-5; weak D call: TRBD1 (5 bases). CDR3 length: 13 amino acids. V lost 7 bases and J lost 6, with 13 bases in between. The V gene's germline CDR1 is MDHEN and CDR2 SYDVKM. The CDR3 loop is CASTVNRFQPQHF. The CDR3 region has the DNA TGTGCCAGCACCGTTAACAGGTTTCAGCCCCAGCATTTT.